The table lists the clone carrying this TCR beta chain with a count of one. Profiled with immunoSEQ multiplex PCR; TCRdb holds only in-frame clones, not every one. The table records some 180,000 clones, more than 70% of them present only once. This sample was taken from a study of blood T cell repertoires in COVID-19. V was pared by 0 bases and J by 0 bases, with 9 bases between. CDR1 is SGHRS, CDR2 YFSETQ, per germline. This CDR3 is 15 amino acids long. J is TRBJ1-2 and V is TRBV5-1; TRBD1 is a possible D gene (6 bases). The sample comprised PBMCs or T cells enriched from blood (not recorded which). The receptor was derived from a middle-aged man who had recovered from COVID-19. The CDR3 DNA reads TGCGCCAGCAGCTTGGTCAGGGGCTCTAACTATGGCTACACCTTC. Translation gives CASSLVRGSNYGYTF.